The TCR beta chain described here comes from a study of T cell clonality in common variable immunodeficiency. Sequencing input was equivalent genomic DNA from CVID and controls. TCRdb's table, derived via immunoSEQ multiplex PCR, lists solely in-frame clones and lacks some. Found here are about 32,000 clones, no singletons; the ten largest cover roughly 4%. Most patients and controls had Caucasian heritage. At least ten counts were recorded for this clone. The antigen is not known. Notes on the study in general: CVID subjects showed higher TCRbeta clonality than healthy controls.

The sample was peripheral blood mononuclear cells. The source of this sequence is a person aged 18 to 75 in good health.

The CDR3 region is CASSLQGDAGNTIYF. The sequenced part of the CDR3 DNA is TGTGCCAGCAGCTTACAGGGGGATGCCGGAAACACC. V is TRBV7-9 and J is TRBJ1-3, with 7 bases lining up with TRBD1. With the read ending 3 residues before the CDR3 end, the germline J gene is used to fill in that end. CDR3 length: 15 residues. The V gene end was trimmed by 2 bases and the J gene end by 4 bases; junction bases not matched to a gene: 5. CDR1 and CDR2 from the germline V gene are SEHNR and FQNEAQ (reference sequence).